A selection of T cell receptor beta chains follows, all from one sample in a study of Graves' ophthalmopathy and Graves' hyperthyroidism. TCRdb reprocessed the multiplex PCR reads with MiXCR, giving one entry per CDR3 protein. The sample shows some 360,000 distinct CDR3 sequences, about 18% of them seen only once. Sequenced: peripheral blood. The receptors originated from an adult woman with stable Graves' hyperthyroidism. The CDR3 runs from the conserved cysteine through the conserved F or W. The order of the fields is CDR3 protein, CDR3 DNA, J gene, D gene, clone size, V gene. D genes are given only for firm matches. Size is omitted from some rows. Given values are once, few, many or a class for expanded clones.

CDR3: CASSQNRDEQYF
DNA: TGTGCCAGCAGTCAAAACAGGGACGAGCAGTACTTC
J: TRBJ2-7
D: .
size: many
V: TRBV2

CDR3: CASSPSRILSNQPQHF
DNA: TGTGCCAGCAGCCCTAGCCGTATCCTTAGCAATCAGCCCCAGCATTTT
J: TRBJ1-5
D: .
size: many
V: TRBV5-5

CDR3: CASSPHEQADYGYTF
DNA: TGCGCCAGCAGCCCCCACGAACAGGCGGACTATGGCTACACCTTC
J: TRBJ1-2
D: .
size: many
V: TRBV4-1

CDR3: CSVERPDGRGSYEQYF
DNA: TGCAGCGTTGAACGTCCTGACGGGAGGGGCTCCTACGAGCAGTACTTC
J: TRBJ2-7
D: TRBD2
size: many
V: TRBV29-1

CDR3: CSASPRTGLKVISQHF
DNA: TGCAGTGCTAGCCCCCGGACGGGGCTTAAGGTAATATCCCAGCATTTT
J: TRBJ1-5
D: .
size: .
V: TRBV20-1

CDR3: CSATRTSGRAIDEQYF
DNA: TGCAGTGCTACCCGGACTAGCGGGAGGGCCATAGACGAGCAGTACTTC
J: TRBJ2-7
D: TRBD2
size: many
V: TRBV20-1

CDR3: CASSLVSGEYGYTF
DNA: TGTGCCAGCAGTTTAGTGTCCGGGGAGTATGGCTACACCTTC
J: TRBJ1-2
D: .
size: .
V: TRBV12-3/TRBV12-4

CDR3: CAISEPGGGQETQYF
DNA: TGTGCCATCAGTGAGCCGGGCGGGGGCCAAGAGACCCAGTACTTC
J: TRBJ2-5
D: TRBD2
size: many
V: TRBV10-3

CDR3: CATSRGPGTGFQPQHF
DNA: TGTGCCACCAGCAGAGGACCCGGGACAGGGTTTCAGCCCCAGCATTTT
J: TRBJ1-5
D: TRBD1
size: many
V: TRBV15

CDR3: CASSLWGVGYTF
DNA: TGTGCCAGCAGCTTGTGGGGGGTCGGCTACACCTTC
J: TRBJ1-2
D: .
size: few
V: TRBV5-6

CDR3: CASSNTAGTQETQYF
DNA: TGTGCCAGCAGCAACACGGCAGGGACTCAAGAGACCCAGTACTTC
J: TRBJ2-5
D: .
size: many
V: TRBV6-5

CDR3: CASSSTGQWSDAFF
DNA: TGTGCCAGCAGCTCCACCGGACAGTGGTCTGATGCTTTCTTT
J: TRBJ1-1
D: .
size: .
V: TRBV7-6

CDR3: CASSLGLIGRRETQYF
DNA: TGTGCCAGCAGTTTGGGACTCATCGGGAGGCGGGAGACCCAGTACTTC
J: TRBJ2-5
D: TRBD2
size: many
V: TRBV28

CDR3: CASNPHGKNQPQHF
DNA: TGTGCCAGCAACCCCCATGGAAAAAATCAGCCCCAGCATTTT
J: TRBJ1-5
D: .
size: many
V: TRBV12-3/TRBV12-4

CDR3: CATSSAGTSSGRAVEQYF
DNA: TGTGCCACCAGCAGTGCCGGGACTTCTAGCGGGAGGGCCGTAGAGCAGTACTTC
J: TRBJ2-7
D: TRBD2
size: .
V: TRBV15

CDR3: CASSLEWGQGYEQYF
DNA: TGTGCCAGCAGCTTAGAGTGGGGACAGGGATACGAGCAGTACTTC
J: TRBJ2-7
D: TRBD1
size: many
V: TRBV7-2

CDR3: CASGQGQKEALHF
DNA: TGTGCCAGCGGACAGGGCCAGAAGGAGGCCCTCCACTTT
J: TRBJ1-6
D: TRBD1
size: many
V: TRBV2

CDR3: CASRAAPSYNEQFF
DNA: TGTGCCAGCAGGGCCGCACCGTCCTACAATGAGCAGTTCTTC
J: TRBJ2-1
D: .
size: .
V: TRBV2

CDR3: CASSLTTTVNYGYTF
DNA: TGCGCCAGCAGCCTCACCACGACCGTTAACTATGGCTACACCTTC
J: TRBJ1-2
D: .
size: many
V: TRBV5-1

CDR3: CATMDRGVSYEQYF
DNA: TGTGCCACCATGGACAGGGGGGTATCCTACGAGCAGTACTTC
J: TRBJ2-7
D: TRBD1
size: .
V: TRBV15

CDR3: CATALAGDLKETQYF
DNA: TGTGCCACCGCCTTAGCGGGTGATCTAAAAGAGACCCAGTACTTC
J: TRBJ2-5
D: TRBD2
size: many
V: TRBV13

CDR3: CATSRGDRGFLNNYGYTF
DNA: TGTGCCACCAGCAGAGGCGACAGGGGGTTCCTGAACAACTATGGCTACACCTTC
J: TRBJ1-2
D: TRBD1
size: many
V: TRBV15

CDR3: CSASAPKSNTEAFF
DNA: TGCAGTGCTAGCGCCCCAAAATCGAACACTGAAGCTTTCTTT
J: TRBJ1-1
D: .
size: many
V: TRBV20-1

CDR3: CASSLSGGGTEAFF
DNA: TGTGCCAGCAGTTTATCGGGGGGAGGAACTGAAGCTTTCTTT
J: TRBJ1-1
D: .
size: many
V: TRBV28

CDR3: CASIPLGTGQETQYF
DNA: TGTGCCAGCATACCCTTGGGGACGGGGCAAGAGACCCAGTACTTC
J: TRBJ2-5
D: .
size: many
V: TRBV6-1

CDR3: CSARVAGTYEQYF
DNA: TGCAGTGCTAGAGTTGCGGGTACATACGAGCAGTACTTC
J: TRBJ2-7
D: .
size: many
V: TRBV20-1

CDR3: CASSRILNYGYTF
DNA: TGTGCCAGCAGTCGGATCCTCAACTATGGCTACACCTTC
J: TRBJ1-2
D: .
size: many
V: TRBV28

CDR3: CASSDLDGDPLKGEQYF
DNA: TGTGCCAGCAGTGATCTTGACGGGGATCCCCTAAAAGGGGAGCAGTACTTC
J: TRBJ2-7
D: .
size: many
V: TRBV2

CDR3: CASSSGQGENIQYF
DNA: TGCGCCAGCAGCTCGGGACAGGGGGAAAACATTCAGTACTTC
J: TRBJ2-4
D: TRBD1
size: many
V: TRBV5-1

CDR3: CASSYLGSAYEQYF
DNA: TGTGCCAGCAGTTATTTGGGTTCGGCTTACGAGCAGTACTTC
J: TRBJ2-7
D: .
size: many
V: TRBV6-5

CDR3: CASSLKTGGWETQYF
DNA: TGTGCCAGTAGTCTCAAGACAGGGGGCTGGGAGACCCAGTACTTC
J: TRBJ2-5
D: TRBD1
size: .
V: TRBV19

CDR3: CASSYVGTEETQYF
DNA: TGTGCCAGCAGTTATGTTGGGACAGAAGAGACCCAGTACTTC
J: TRBJ2-5
D: TRBD1
size: many
V: TRBV6-5

CDR3: CASSRLGRAETQYF
DNA: TGTGCCAGCAGCCGCTTGGGCAGGGCGGAGACCCAGTACTTC
J: TRBJ2-5
D: .
size: many
V: TRBV7-9

CDR3: CASSIRGLSGELFF
DNA: TGTGCCAGTAGTATAAGGGGGCTCTCCGGGGAGCTGTTTTTT
J: TRBJ2-2
D: TRBD1
size: many
V: TRBV19

CDR3: CASSLLRGGGGGSSHEQYF
DNA: TGTGCCAGCAGTTTATTAAGGGGCGGGGGCGGCGGGAGTAGTCACGAGCAGTACTTC
J: TRBJ2-7
D: .
size: many
V: TRBV28

CDR3: CASSDRFEPQHF
DNA: TGTGCCAGCAGTGACAGGTTCGAGCCCCAGCATTTT
J: TRBJ1-5
D: .
size: .
V: TRBV12-3/TRBV12-4

CDR3: CASSPGGGLDQPQHF
DNA: TGTGCCAGCAGCCCCGGGGGGGGGCTGGATCAGCCCCAGCATTTT
J: TRBJ1-5
D: .
size: few
V: TRBV6-2/TRBV6-3

CDR3: CAWGGDTDYGYTF
DNA: TGTGCCTGGGGGGGGGACACTGACTATGGCTACACCTTC
J: TRBJ1-2
D: .
size: many
V: TRBV30

CDR3: CASSGYRSGGELFF
DNA: TGCGCCAGCAGTGGGTACCGGAGCGGCGGGGAGCTGTTTTTT
J: TRBJ2-2
D: .
size: few
V: TRBV10-2

CDR3: CASSRQGEGNSPLHF
DNA: TGTGCCAGCAGCAGACAGGGAGAGGGTAATTCACCCCTCCACTTT
J: TRBJ1-6
D: TRBD1
size: many
V: TRBV7-8

CDR3: CASQLHKDAYEQYF
DNA: TGTGCCAGCCAATTACACAAGGACGCCTACGAGCAGTACTTC
J: TRBJ2-7
D: .
size: many
V: TRBV18

CDR3: CASTEGVSTEAFF
DNA: TGTGCCAGCACAGAGGGGGTAAGCACTGAAGCTTTCTTT
J: TRBJ1-1
D: .
size: few
V: TRBV12-3/TRBV12-4

CDR3: CASSLASYGDTQYF
DNA: TGCGCCAGCAGCTTGGCTAGCTATGGAGATACGCAGTATTTT
J: TRBJ2-3
D: .
size: few
V: TRBV5-1

CDR3: CASSIGNEQCF
DNA: TGTGCCAGTAGTATAGGGAACGAGCAGTGCTTC
J: TRBJ2-7
D: .
size: .
V: TRBV19

CDR3: CASSSTKGGSGSRLGEQYF
DNA: TGTGCCAGCAGCTCGACGAAAGGGGGTAGCGGATCCAGATTGGGCGAGCAGTACTTC
J: TRBJ2-7
D: .
size: few
V: TRBV11-3

CDR3: CASSKGTGANGYTF
DNA: TGTGCCAGCAGTAAGGGGACAGGGGCCAATGGCTACACCTTC
J: TRBJ1-2
D: TRBD1
size: many
V: TRBV12-3/TRBV12-4

CDR3: CASSEAYGYSNQPQHF
DNA: TGTGCCAGCAGTGAAGCATACGGGTATAGCAATCAGCCCCAGCATTTT
J: TRBJ1-5
D: .
size: .
V: TRBV6-1

CDR3: CASRPGGRSEQYF
DNA: TGCGCCAGCAGGCCAGGGGGCAGGAGCGAGCAGTACTTC
J: TRBJ2-7
D: TRBD1
size: many
V: TRBV5-1

CDR3: CATSRDHPGTVSNQPQHF
DNA: TGTGCCACCAGCAGAGATCACCCCGGGACAGTTAGCAATCAGCCCCAGCATTTT
J: TRBJ1-5
D: TRBD1
size: .
V: TRBV15

CDR3: CASSLRGSVETQYF
DNA: TGTGCCAGCAGCTTACGCGGGAGTGTAGAGACCCAGTACTTC
J: TRBJ2-5
D: TRBD2
size: many
V: TRBV7-9

CDR3: CAGVAGLAGIGELFF
DNA: TGTGCCGGGGTCGCGGGACTAGCGGGAATCGGGGAGCTGTTTTTT
J: TRBJ2-2
D: TRBD2
size: many
V: TRBV2

CDR3: CASSLGLAEGANVLTF
DNA: TGTGCCAGCAGCTTAGGACTAGCGGAAGGAGCCAACGTCCTGACTTTC
J: TRBJ2-6
D: TRBD2
size: few
V: TRBV11-1

CDR3: CASSLISGVNSPLHF
DNA: TGTGCCAGCAGCTTAATCTCGGGGGTTAATTCACCCCTCCACTTT
J: TRBJ1-6
D: .
size: many
V: TRBV7-3

CDR3: CASRTTGGGSSQHF
DNA: TGTGCCAGCAGAACCACGGGGGGTGGATCTTCCCAGCATTTT
J: TRBJ1-5
D: .
size: many
V: TRBV28

CDR3: CASSPVFARILGNTIYF
DNA: TGTGCCAGCAGCCCCGTGTTCGCTCGGATTCTTGGAAACACCATATATTTT
J: TRBJ1-3
D: .
size: many
V: TRBV12-3/TRBV12-4

CDR3: CASSLEGGGMLSTGELFF
DNA: TGTGCCAGCAGCTTAGAAGGTGGCGGGATGCTGAGCACCGGGGAGCTGTTTTTT
J: TRBJ2-2
D: .
size: .
V: TRBV7-2

CDR3: CASSHATSGRGYEQYF
DNA: TGTGCCAGCAGCCATGCGACTAGCGGGAGAGGCTACGAGCAGTACTTC
J: TRBJ2-7
D: TRBD2
size: many
V: TRBV4-2